This T cell receptor beta chain was observed in a study of shared clonotypes between healthy human individuals. CDR3 length equals 15 residues. The germline V gene has CDR1 GTSNPN and CDR2 SVGIG (reference sequence). V gave up 2 bases and J gave up 10 bases, with 20 bases separating them. The method was immunoSEQ multiplex PCR; TCRdb's version includes in-frame clones alone and lacks a portion of them. The sample records around 480,000 clones, 60% to 80% being singletons. Within Nashville, Tennessee resided all donors, each a Caucasian adult. Sequencing was done on a sample of PBMCs. This TCR came from a woman between 40 and 50 years old in good health. Some clones in this sample may be carry-over from other donors' samples. V usage is TRBV30 and J usage is TRBJ1-4; no clear D gene. Here the CDR3 DNA reads TGTGCCTGGAGTACCCCCACGGGTGACCTGGGAAAACTGTTTTTT. This sequence encodes CAWSTPTGDLGKLFF.